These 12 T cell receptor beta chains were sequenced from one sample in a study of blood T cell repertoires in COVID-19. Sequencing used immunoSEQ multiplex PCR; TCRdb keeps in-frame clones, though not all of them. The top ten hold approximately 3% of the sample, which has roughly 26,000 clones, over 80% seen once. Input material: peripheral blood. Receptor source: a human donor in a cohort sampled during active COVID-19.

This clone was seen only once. The CDR3 nucleotides are TGCGCCAGCAGCGTGAAGATGCGAGGCACCGGGGAGCTGTTTTTT. It translates to CASSVKMRGTGELFF. The rearrangement joins TRBV5-1 to TRBJ2-2; D uncertain. The germline V and J ends were trimmed by 4 bases and 4 bases, with 14 bases remaining between them. CDR1 is SGHRS and CDR2 is YFSETQ in the germline V gene. The CDR3 runs to 15 residues.

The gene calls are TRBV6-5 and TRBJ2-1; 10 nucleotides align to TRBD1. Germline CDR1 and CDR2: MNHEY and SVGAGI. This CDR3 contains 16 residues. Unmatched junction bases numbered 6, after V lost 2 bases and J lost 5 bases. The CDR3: CASSYRDRGVDNEQFF. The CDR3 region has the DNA TGTGCCAGCAGTTACCGGGACAGGGGAGTCGACAATGAGCAGTTCTTC.

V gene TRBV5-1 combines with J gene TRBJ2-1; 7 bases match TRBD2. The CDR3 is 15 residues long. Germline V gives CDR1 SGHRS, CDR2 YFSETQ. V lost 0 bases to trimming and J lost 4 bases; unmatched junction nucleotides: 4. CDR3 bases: TGCGCCAGCAGCTTGGGAGGCGGGGGTTACAATGAGCAGTTCTTC. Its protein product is CASSLGGGGYNEQFF.

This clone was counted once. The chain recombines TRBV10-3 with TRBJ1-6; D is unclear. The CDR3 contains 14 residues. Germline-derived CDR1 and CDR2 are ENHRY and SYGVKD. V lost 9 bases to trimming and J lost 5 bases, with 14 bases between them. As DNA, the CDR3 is TGTGCCATAAGCACTTCTAGTAATAATTCACCCCTCCACTTT. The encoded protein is CAISTSSNNSPLHF.

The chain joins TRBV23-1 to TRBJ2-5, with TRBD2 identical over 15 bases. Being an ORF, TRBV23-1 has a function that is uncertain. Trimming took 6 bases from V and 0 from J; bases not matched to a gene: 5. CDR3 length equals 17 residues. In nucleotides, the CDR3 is TGCGCCAGCAGGGGGACTAGCGGGGGGCTGTACCAAGAGACCCAGTACTTC. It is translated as CASRGTSGGLYQETQYF.

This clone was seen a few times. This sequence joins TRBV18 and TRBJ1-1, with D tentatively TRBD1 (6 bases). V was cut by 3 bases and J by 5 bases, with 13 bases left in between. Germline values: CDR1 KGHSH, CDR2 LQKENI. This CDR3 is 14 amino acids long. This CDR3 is CASSPGTQGTEAFF. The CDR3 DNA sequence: TGTGCCAGCTCACCGGGAACACAGGGAACTGAAGCTTTCTTT.

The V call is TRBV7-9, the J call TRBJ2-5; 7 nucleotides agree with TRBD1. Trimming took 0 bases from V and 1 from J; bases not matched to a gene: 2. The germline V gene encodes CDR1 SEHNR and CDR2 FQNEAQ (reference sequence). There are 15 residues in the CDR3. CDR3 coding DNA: TGTGCCAGCAGCTTAGCTGACAGGGCCCAAGAGACCCAGTACTTC. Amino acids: CASSLADRAQETQYF. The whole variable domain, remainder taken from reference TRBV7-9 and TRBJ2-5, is DTGVSQNPRHKITKRGQNVTFRCDPISEHNRLYWYRQTLGQGPEFLTYFQNEAQLEKSRLLSDRFSAERPKGSFSTLEIQRTEQGDSAMYLCASSLADRAQETQYFGPGTRLLVL.

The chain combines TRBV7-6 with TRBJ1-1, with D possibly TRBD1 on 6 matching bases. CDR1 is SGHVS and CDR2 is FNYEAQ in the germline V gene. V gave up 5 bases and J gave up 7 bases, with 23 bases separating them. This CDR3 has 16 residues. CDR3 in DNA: TGTGCCAGCAGCCCACGCCCTGGCCAGGGGTTCATTGAAGCTTTCTTT. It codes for CASSPRPGQGFIEAFF.

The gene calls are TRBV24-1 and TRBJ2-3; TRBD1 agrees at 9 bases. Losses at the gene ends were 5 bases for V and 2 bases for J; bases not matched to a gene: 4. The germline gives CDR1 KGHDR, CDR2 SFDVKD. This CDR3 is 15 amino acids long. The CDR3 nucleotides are TGTGCCACCAGTGTTGGGACAGGGAACACAGATACGCAGTATTTT. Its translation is CATSVGTGNTDTQYF.

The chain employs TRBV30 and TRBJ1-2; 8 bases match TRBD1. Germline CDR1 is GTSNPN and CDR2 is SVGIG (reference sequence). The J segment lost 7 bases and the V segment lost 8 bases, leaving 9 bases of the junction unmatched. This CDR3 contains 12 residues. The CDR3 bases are TGTGCCGCACAGCAGGGGGCAGGTGGCTACACCTTC. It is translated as CAAQQGAGGYTF.

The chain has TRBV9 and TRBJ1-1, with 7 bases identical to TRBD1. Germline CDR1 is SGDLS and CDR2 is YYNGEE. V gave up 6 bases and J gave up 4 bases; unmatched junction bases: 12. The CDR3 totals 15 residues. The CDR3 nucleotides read TGTGCCAGCACCTCCCGGGAGGGGGCCGGCACTGAAGCTTTCTTT. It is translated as CASTSREGAGTEAFF.

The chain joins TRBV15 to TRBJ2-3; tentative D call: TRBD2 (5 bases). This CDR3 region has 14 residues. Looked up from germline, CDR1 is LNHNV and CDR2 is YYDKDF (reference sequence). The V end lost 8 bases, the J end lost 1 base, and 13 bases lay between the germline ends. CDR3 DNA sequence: TGTGCCACCGGTAGGAGGTTGGGCACAGATACGCAGTATTTT. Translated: CATGRRLGTDTQYF.